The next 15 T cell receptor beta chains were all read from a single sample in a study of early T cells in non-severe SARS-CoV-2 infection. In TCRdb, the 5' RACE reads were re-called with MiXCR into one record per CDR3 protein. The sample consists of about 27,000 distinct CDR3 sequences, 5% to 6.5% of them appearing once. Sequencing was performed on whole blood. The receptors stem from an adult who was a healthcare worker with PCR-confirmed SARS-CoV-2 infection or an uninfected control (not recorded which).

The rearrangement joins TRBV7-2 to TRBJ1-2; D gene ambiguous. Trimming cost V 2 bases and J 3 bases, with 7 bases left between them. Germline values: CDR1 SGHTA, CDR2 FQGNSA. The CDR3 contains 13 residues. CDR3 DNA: TGTGCCAGCAGCTTATACGGGGACTATGGCTACACCTTC. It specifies CASSLYGDYGYTF.

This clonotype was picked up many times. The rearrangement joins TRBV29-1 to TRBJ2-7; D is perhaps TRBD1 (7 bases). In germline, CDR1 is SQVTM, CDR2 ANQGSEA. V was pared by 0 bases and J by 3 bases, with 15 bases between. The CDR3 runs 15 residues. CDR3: CSVEDPGRGDYEQYF. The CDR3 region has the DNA TGCAGCGTTGAAGATCCCGGCAGGGGGGACTACGAGCAGTACTTC.

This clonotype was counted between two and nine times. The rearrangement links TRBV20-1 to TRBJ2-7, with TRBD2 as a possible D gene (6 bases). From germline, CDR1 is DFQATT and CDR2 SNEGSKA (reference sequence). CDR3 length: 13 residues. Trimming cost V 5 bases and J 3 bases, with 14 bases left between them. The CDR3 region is CSAGRTKVYEQYF. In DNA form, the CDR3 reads TGCAGTGCTGGGAGGACTAAGGTCTACGAGCAGTACTTC.

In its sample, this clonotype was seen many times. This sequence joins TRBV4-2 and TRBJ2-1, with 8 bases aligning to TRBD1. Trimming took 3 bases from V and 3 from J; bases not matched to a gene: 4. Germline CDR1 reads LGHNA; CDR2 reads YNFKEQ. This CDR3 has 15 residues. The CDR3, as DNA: TGTGCCAGCAGCCACAGACAGGGGAACTACAATGAGCAGTTCTTC. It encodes CASSHRQGNYNEQFF.

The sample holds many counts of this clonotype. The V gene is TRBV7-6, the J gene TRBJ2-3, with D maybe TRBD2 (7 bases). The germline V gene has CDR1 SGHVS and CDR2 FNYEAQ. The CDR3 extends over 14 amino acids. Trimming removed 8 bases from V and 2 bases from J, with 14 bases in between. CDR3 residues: CASGPAGATDTQYF. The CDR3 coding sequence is TGTGCCAGCGGTCCGGCGGGGGCCACAGATACGCAGTATTTT.

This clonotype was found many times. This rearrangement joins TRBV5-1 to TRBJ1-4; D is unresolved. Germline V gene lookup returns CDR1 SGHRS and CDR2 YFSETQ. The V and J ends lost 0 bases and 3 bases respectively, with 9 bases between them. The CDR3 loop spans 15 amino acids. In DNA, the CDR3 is TGCGCCAGCAGCTTGGAAGCTGATTCTAATGAAAAACTGTTTTTT. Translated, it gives CASSLEADSNEKLFF.

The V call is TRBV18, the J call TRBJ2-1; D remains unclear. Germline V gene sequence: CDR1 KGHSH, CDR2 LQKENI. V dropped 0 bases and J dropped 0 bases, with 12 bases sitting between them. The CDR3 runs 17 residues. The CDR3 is CASSPPRTPGSYNEQFF. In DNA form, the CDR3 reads TGTGCCAGCTCACCACCCAGGACGCCCGGCTCCTACAATGAGCAGTTCTTC.

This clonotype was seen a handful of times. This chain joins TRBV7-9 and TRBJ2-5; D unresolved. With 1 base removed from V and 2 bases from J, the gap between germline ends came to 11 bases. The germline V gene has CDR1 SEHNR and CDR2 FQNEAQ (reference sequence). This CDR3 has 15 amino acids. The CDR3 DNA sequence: TGTGCCAGCAGCTTAGGGCAGGATTTACAAGAGACCCAGTACTTC. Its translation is CASSLGQDLQETQYF. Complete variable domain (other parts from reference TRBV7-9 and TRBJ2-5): DTGVSQNPRHKITKRGQNVTFRCDPISEHNRLYWYRQTLGQGPEFLTYFQNEAQLEKSRLLSDRFSAERPKGSFSTLEIQRTEQGDSAMYLCASSLGQDLQETQYFGPGTRLLVL.

The CDR3 DNA is TGTGCCAGCAGTCAAGCGACAGGGACGGCGACTAATGAAAAACTGTTTTTT. Translation: CASSQATGTATNEKLFF. The V gene is TRBV6-2 or TRBV6-3, the J gene TRBJ1-4; 7 positions agree with TRBD1. J was trimmed by 2 bases and V by 5 bases; bases with no gene match: 11. This CDR3 contains 17 residues. Germline CDR1 and CDR2: MNHEY and SVGEGT.

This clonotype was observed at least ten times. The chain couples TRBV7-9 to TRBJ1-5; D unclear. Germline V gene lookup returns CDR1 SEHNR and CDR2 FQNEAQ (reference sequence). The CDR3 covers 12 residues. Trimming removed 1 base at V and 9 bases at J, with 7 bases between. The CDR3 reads CASSLEVAPQHF. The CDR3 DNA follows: TGTGCCAGCAGCTTAGAGGTAGCGCCCCAGCATTTT. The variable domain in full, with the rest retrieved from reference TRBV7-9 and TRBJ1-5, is DTGVSQNPRHKITKRGQNVTFRCDPISEHNRLYWYRQTLGQGPEFLTYFQNEAQLEKSRLLSDRFSAERPKGSFSTLEIQRTEQGDSAMYLCASSLEVAPQHFGDGTRLSIL.

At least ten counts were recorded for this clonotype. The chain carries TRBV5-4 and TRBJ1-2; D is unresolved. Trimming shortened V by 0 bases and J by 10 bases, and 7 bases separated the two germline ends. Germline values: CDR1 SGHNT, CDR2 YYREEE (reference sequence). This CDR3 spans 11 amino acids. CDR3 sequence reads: CASSLESIYTF. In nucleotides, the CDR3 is TGTGCCAGCAGCTTGGAGTCAATCTACACCTTC.

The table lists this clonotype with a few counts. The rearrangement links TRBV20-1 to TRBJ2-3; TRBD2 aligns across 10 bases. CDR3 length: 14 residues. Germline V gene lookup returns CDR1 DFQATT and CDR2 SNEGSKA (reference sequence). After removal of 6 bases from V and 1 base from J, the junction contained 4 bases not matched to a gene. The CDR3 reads CSAIAGGRTDTQYF. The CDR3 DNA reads TGCAGTGCAATAGCGGGGGGACGCACAGATACGCAGTATTTT.

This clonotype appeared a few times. The CDR3 coding sequence is TGTGCCAGCAGCCAACGGGGGGGCTACGGCGGGGAGCTGTTTTTT. It encodes CASSQRGGYGGELFF. The chain links TRBV12-3 or TRBV12-4 to TRBJ2-2; 8 bases agree with TRBD2. Unmatched junction bases numbered 10, after V lost 6 bases and J lost 7 bases. This CDR3 is built from 15 residues.

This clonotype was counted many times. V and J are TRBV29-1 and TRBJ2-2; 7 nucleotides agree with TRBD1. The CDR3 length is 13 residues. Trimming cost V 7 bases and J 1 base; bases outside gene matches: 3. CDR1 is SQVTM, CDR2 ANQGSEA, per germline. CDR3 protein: CSARTGNTGELFF. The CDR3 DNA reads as TGCAGCGCCCGGACAGGGAACACCGGGGAGCTGTTTTTT.

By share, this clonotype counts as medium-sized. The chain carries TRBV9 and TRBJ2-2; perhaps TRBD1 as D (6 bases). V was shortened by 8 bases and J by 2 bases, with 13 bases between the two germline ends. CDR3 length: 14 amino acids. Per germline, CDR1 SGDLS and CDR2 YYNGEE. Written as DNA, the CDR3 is TGTGCCAGTCAACCGGGACACAACACCGGGGAGCTGTTTTTT. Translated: CASQPGHNTGELFF. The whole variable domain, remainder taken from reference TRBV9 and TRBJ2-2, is DSGVTQTPKHLITATGQRVTLRCSPRSGDLSVYWYQQSLDQGLQFLIQYYNGEERAKGNILERFSAQQFPDLHSELNLSSLELGDSALYFCASQPGHNTGELFFGEGSRLTVL.